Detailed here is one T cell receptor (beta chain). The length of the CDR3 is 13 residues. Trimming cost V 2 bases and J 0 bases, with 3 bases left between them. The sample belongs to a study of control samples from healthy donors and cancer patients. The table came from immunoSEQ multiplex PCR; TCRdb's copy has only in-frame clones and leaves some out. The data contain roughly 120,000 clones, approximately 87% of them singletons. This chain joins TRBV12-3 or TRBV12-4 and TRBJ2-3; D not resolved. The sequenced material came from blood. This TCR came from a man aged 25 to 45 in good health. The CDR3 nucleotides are TGTGCCAGCAGTTTATGGAGCACAGATACGCAGTATTTT. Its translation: CASSLWSTDTQYF.